This paragraph covers one T cell receptor beta chain sequence. This clone came up a few times. Per-base quality was not reported, and no clone a single base away is much larger than it. This sample is drawn from a study of graft-versus-host responses after intestinal transplantation listed by TCRdb under 2021. Broadly, across the study: Multivisceral, liver-intestinal, or isolated intestinal transplants were received by the recipients. Of the approximately 25 intestinal transplant recipients enrolled in the cohort, one of whom was a retransplant, a few patients without pretransplant specimens were excluded. Alloreactive clones were identified by sequencing pre-transplant mixed lymphocyte reaction products and comparing them with unstimulated pre-transplant donor and recipient T cells. A peak of at least 4% donor T cells among recipient peripheral blood mononuclear cells was the definition used for donor T cell macrochimerism. Samples from a few later patients were sequenced in-house on an Illumina MiSeq with MiXCR processing rather than by the commercial service. Anti-thymocyte globulin induction was given to all recipients, followed by maintenance tacrolimus and steroids for approximately 3 years. Graft-versus-host and host-versus-graft alloreactive T cell clones were tracked in the graft, circulation and bone marrow after intestinal transplantation using bulk TCR-beta CDR3 sequencing. General study outcomes and caveats: Conclusions were limited by the relatively low number and heterogeneity of intestinal transplant patients. Early after transplant, declines in HvG clones were associated with peak levels of circulating GvH clones. High GvH to HvG T cell clonal ratios were observed in the allografts of patients with donor T cell macrochimerism. GvH clones were detected in recipient bone marrow, and some appeared earlier in ileal mucosa or blood, consistent with an intestinal mucosal origin.

Receptor libraries were prepared by the immunoSEQ multiplex PCR assay. For most patients, genomic DNA was isolated using the Qiagen DNeasy Blood and Tissue Kit and was shipped frozen to Adaptive Biotechnologies for TCR sequencing. For most patients, genomic DNA was subjected to high-throughput TCR-beta CDR3 sequencing by Adaptive Biotechnologies. The paper's processing steps were these. TCR sequencing data for around 20 patients were retrieved from Adaptive's ImmunoSEQ software; three other patients were processed with MiXCR and VDJtools. To correct CD4 versus CD8 sorting errors, any sequence found in both subsets at a frequency ratio below 5:1 was removed. CDR3 nucleotide sequences shared by donor and recipient were removed because the origin of these sequences could not be assigned. Alloreactive clones required at least 2-fold expansion over unstimulated cells and minimum CFSE-low frequency of 0.002% (template counts) or 0.001% (read counts). Clones were considered mappable if detected in sequenced pre-transplant spleen, lymph node, or MLR CFSE-low populations of the donor or recipient. The cumulative frequency of alloreactive clones was calculated as a percentage of all sequences, weighted by copy number. Drawn from immuneACCESS, this table holds only the in-frame rearrangements with V and J called that TCRdb kept. Clones are partly lost; checked studies trace under half to an unresolved V gene and leave the rest unexplained. For V, J and clone size, that table is used; D and trimming come from the DNA. In this sample the table shows about 21,000 clones, less than 45% of which occur a single time. The ten largest clones take up over 1.5% of the sample.

Read against the paper, the sample's time point label means: cells obtained before transplantation from donor or recipient. Mixed lymphocyte reactions plated about 200,000 CFSE-labeled pre-transplant responders with about 200,000 irradiated violet-dye-labeled stimulators and were cultured for 6 days. Proliferating CD3+CD4+CFSE-low and CD3+CD8+CFSE-low responder cells were FACS-sorted on a BD Influx sorter after the mixed lymphocyte reaction. The input for sequencing was alloreactive CD8+ T cells from a mixed lymphocyte reaction culture, taken before intestinal transplant. The intended sense of this specimen's cell subset or site label: CFSE-low proliferating T cells sorted from roughly six-day pre-transplant mixed lymphocyte reaction (GvH or HvG direction). The sequence was collected from a human patient who received an intestinal transplant.

The sequenced DNA is TGCGCCAGCAGCCAAGGTACGGGGAAGTCCATGAACACTGAAGCTTTCTTT. Translated, it gives CASSQGTGKSMNTEAFF. The rearrangement combines TRBV4-1 with TRBJ1-1, with an unclear D gene assignment. Reading the germline V gene gives CDR1 MGHRA and CDR2 YSYEKL. Trimming takes 1 base from V and 0 bases from J, and the germline ends sit 15 bases apart. The CDR3 numbers 17 residues from cysteine through phenylalanine. The entry retains the CDR3 DNA only, 51 bases that are in frame from base 1.